The present TCR beta chain was sequenced within a study of identical twins. General study results and limits: Memory repertoires lacked the insertion deficit that abundant cord blood beta clonotypes showed.

TCRdb re-called the 5' RACE reads with MiXCR, one entry per CDR3 protein. The data hold 200,000 to 250,000 distinct CDR3 sequences, with 10% to 15% observed a single time. V lost 4 bases and J 5 bases, leaving 11 bases between the germline ends. The CDR3 consists of 12 residues. Per germline, CDR1 SQVTM and CDR2 ANQGSEA. This clonotype was observed many times. The antigen is undetermined. These data were likewise used in another study, on yellow fever vaccine responses in identical twins.

The receptor comes from a woman aged 18-29 years in good health. J is TRBJ2-5 and V is TRBV29-1; D remains unclear. Sequenced: memory (CD45RO+) T cells sorted from blood. CDR3 DNA sequence: TGCAGCGTTGGATACTTTTTGGAGACCCAGTACTTC. Translating it yields CSVGYFLETQYF.